Listed below are T cell receptor beta chains from one sample, sequenced in a study of CD8 T cells in Susac syndrome. TCRdb reanalysed the immunoSEQ multiplex PCR reads using MiXCR and keeps one entry per CDR3 protein. Counted here are about 240,000 distinct CDR3 sequences, around 96% occurring once; the ten biggest clones make up 0.08% to 0.11%. Sequencing used CD4+ T cells from PBMCs. Receptors were obtained from a human donor with Susac syndrome. The CDR3 runs from the conserved cysteine through the conserved F or W. D genes are given only for firm matches. Clone size appears in some rows only: once, few, many, or a class for an expanded clone.

-,-,TRBV3-1,TRBJ2-7,TGTGCCAGCAGCCAAGCAGCCAGACACTACGAGCAGTACTTC,CASSQAARHYEQYF
once,-,TRBV9,TRBJ2-3,TGTGCCAGCAGCGTAGCGGTAGGGGAGGCTGATACGCAGTATTTT,CASSVAVGEADTQYF
once,TRBD1,TRBV18,TRBJ1-2,TGTGCCAGCTCACCAGTCCCGGGACAGGGGGCTTATGGCTACACCTTC,CASSPVPGQGAYGYTF
-,-,TRBV25-1,TRBJ2-7,TGTGCCAGCACAACCGACAGCTACGAGCAGTACTTC,CASTTDSYEQYF
-,TRBD2,TRBV30,TRBJ2-1,TGTGCCTGGATTTCCCCCAGACTAGCGGGAGCCTACAATGAGCAGTTCTTC,CAWISPRLAGAYNEQFF
-,-,TRBV23-1,TRBJ2-7,TGCGCCAGCAGCCTCGGAGAAGAGCAGTACTTC,CASSLGEEQYF
-,-,TRBV27,TRBJ2-1,TGTGCCAGCAGCCTTCTATCAGGCGGTGAGCAGTTCTTC,CASSLLSGGEQFF
-,-,TRBV15,TRBJ2-3,TGTGCCACCAGAGGGGGGTGGAGCACAGATACGCAGTATTTT,CATRGGWSTDTQYF
-,-,TRBV7-2,TRBJ2-3,TGTGCCAGCAGCCCGGGCTACGGCGGAGATACGCAGTATTTT,CASSPGYGGDTQYF
-,-,TRBV3-1,TRBJ2-7,TGTGCCAGCGATCATGGACACGAGCAGTACTTC,CASDHGHEQYF
once,-,TRBV6-5,TRBJ1-2,TGTGCCAGCAGGCGGTCAGGGTTTACGGATGGCTACACCTTC,CASRRSGFTDGYTF
once,-,TRBV12-5,TRBJ1-1,TGTGCTAGTGGTTTGGTACTGGCCAGGGCAGGCACTGAAGCTTTCTTT,CASGLVLARAGTEAFF
-,TRBD2,TRBV9,TRBJ2-7,TGTGCCAGCAGCGTCGGACTAGCGGGGGCCTACGAGCAGTACTTC,CASSVGLAGAYEQYF
few,-,TRBV28,TRBJ1-2,TGTGCCAGCTCCTCTAACTATGGCTACACCTTC,CASSSNYGYTF
once,TRBD2,TRBV2,TRBJ2-1,TGTGCCAGCAGCACTCTAGCGGGATACGTTGAGCAGTTCTTC,CASSTLAGYVEQFF
-,TRBD1,TRBV20-1,TRBJ1-4,TGCAGTGCTCGACAGGGTTTGGAAAAACTGTTTTTT,CSARQGLEKLFF
-,TRBD1,TRBV5-1,TRBJ2-7,TGCGCCAGCAGCCGGGGACAGGGGATTGCCTACGAGCAGTACTTC,CASSRGQGIAYEQYF
-,TRBD2,TRBV29-1,TRBJ2-7,TGCAGCGTAGAAAGCGGGAGCCGCCCCTACGAGCAGTACTTC,CSVESGSRPYEQYF
-,TRBD1,TRBV9,TRBJ1-1,TGTGCCAGCAGCCCCGGGACAGGGTACGAGATGAACACTGAAGCTTTCTTT,CASSPGTGYEMNTEAFF
-,-,TRBV29-1,TRBJ1-1,TGCGCTGGCGCGGGGACGGTCACTGAAGCTTTCTTT,CAGAGTVTEAFF
-,-,TRBV29-1,TRBJ2-5,TGCAGCGTTATTATTGGGTGGACACAAGAGACCCAGTACTTC,CSVIIGWTQETQYF
once,-,TRBV4-1,TRBJ1-1,TGCGCCAGCAGCCAAGCCCGGCGGGCTGAAGCTTTCTTT,CASSQARRAEAFF
-,-,TRBV6-5,TRBJ2-7,TGTGCCAGTGTAAGCGGGACATCCTACGAGCAGTACTTC,CASVSGTSYEQYF
-,-,TRBV29-1,TRBJ1-1,TGCAGCTCAACCGGGGCGGGGCGGGACACTGAAGCTTTCTTT,CSSTGAGRDTEAFF
-,-,TRBV10-3,TRBJ2-3,TGTGCCATCAGTGTCTCCGGTTGGGGCACAGATACGCAGTATTTT,CAISVSGWGTDTQYF
-,TRBD1,TRBV5-4,TRBJ2-2,TGTGCCAGCAGCCGGAGACAGGGCCCAAATGGGGAGCTGTTTTTT,CASSRRQGPNGELFF
-,-,TRBV7-9,TRBJ1-5,TGTGCCAGCAGCTTAGGGGGTTTGGGCAATCAGCCCCAGCATTTT,CASSLGGLGNQPQHF
-,TRBD2,TRBV5-6,TRBJ2-4,TGTGCCAGCAGCTTGCGCCCTAGCGGCATTACACTAGCCAAAAACATTCAGTACTTC,CASSLRPSGITLAKNIQYF
-,-,TRBV29-1,TRBJ2-1,TGCAGCGTTGACGGGCCAGACAATGAGCAGTTCTTC,CSVDGPDNEQFF
-,TRBD1,TRBV20-1,TRBJ2-3,TGCAGTGCTGGGAGCGCGACAGGGGGAGCGACAGATACGCAGTATTTT,CSAGSATGGATDTQYF
once,-,TRBV2,TRBJ2-2,TGTGCCAGCAGGCAGAGGGGGGGGCCAGCCGGGGAGCTGTTTTTT,CASRQRGGPAGELFF
-,TRBD2,TRBV18,TRBJ2-1,TGTGCCAGCTCACCGGGACTAGCGGGAGGGGAATCCTACAATGAGCAGTTCTTC,CASSPGLAGGESYNEQFF
-,-,TRBV6-5,TRBJ2-5,TGTGCCAGCAGTTACCGGGTCGGGCCTGACTCGGAGACCCAGTACTTC,CASSYRVGPDSETQYF
-,-,TRBV11-2,TRBJ1-1,TGTGCCAGCAGCCCTGATCAAGGGCGGGACACTGAAGCTTTCTTT,CASSPDQGRDTEAFF
once,TRBD1,TRBV11-3,TRBJ1-2,TGTGCCAGCAGCTCGACAGGGTCCAACTATGGCTACACCTTC,CASSSTGSNYGYTF
-,-,TRBV30,TRBJ1-5,TGTGCCTGGAGTGTATTTGGGGAGTCGCAGCCCCAGCATTTT,CAWSVFGESQPQHF
-,-,TRBV13,TRBJ2-4,TGTGCCAGCACGGGGTCTGGGGCCAAAAACATTCAGTACTTC,CASTGSGAKNIQYF
-,TRBD1,TRBV7-9,TRBJ2-1,TGTGCCAGCAGCCCGTGGACAGGGCGGAATGAGCAGTTCTTC,CASSPWTGRNEQFF
-,TRBD1,TRBV29-1,TRBJ1-2,TGCAGCGTTCCAGGACAGGGGCCCTATGGCTACACCTTC,CSVPGQGPYGYTF
-,-,TRBV9,TRBJ1-1,TGTGCCAGCAGCGTCCGGACAACAGGGCTTGGGGAAGCTTTCTTT,CASSVRTTGLGEAFF
few,TRBD1,TRBV30,TRBJ2-7,TGTGCCTTTGACCGAGACAGGGGTTACGAGCAGTACTTC,CAFDRDRGYEQYF
-,TRBD1,TRBV27,TRBJ1-2,TGTGCCAGCATGGGACAGTACTATGGCTACACCTTC,CASMGQYYGYTF
-,-,TRBV7-2,TRBJ2-7,TGTGCCAGCAGCCCCACTCGGGACTCCTACGAGCAGTACTTC,CASSPTRDSYEQYF
-,TRBD1,TRBV20-1,TRBJ2-1,TGCAGTGCTGTTGGACAGGGTTGGTACAATGAGCAGTTCTTC,CSAVGQGWYNEQFF
few,-,TRBV3-1,TRBJ2-7,TGTGCCAGCAGCCAAGGACAGACCTACGAGCAGTACTTC,CASSQGQTYEQYF
-,-,TRBV6-4,TRBJ2-6,TGTGCCAGCAGCACCGAGGCTGGGGCCAACGTCCTGACTTTC,CASSTEAGANVLTF
once,TRBD2,TRBV20-1,TRBJ2-1,TGCAGTGCTAGAGTTGTTAGCGGGAGGGCCAATGAGCAGTTCTTC,CSARVVSGRANEQFF
-,-,TRBV12-3/TRBV12-4,TRBJ2-7,TGTGCCAGCAGCCCCCACGGGATTAGGTACGAGCAGTACTTC,CASSPHGIRYEQYF
-,TRBD2,TRBV18,TRBJ2-6,TGTGCCAGCTCACCATCAAGGACTAGCGGGACCTCTGGGGCCAACGTCCTGACTTTC,CASSPSRTSGTSGANVLTF
once,-,TRBV29-1,TRBJ1-2,TGCAGCGGGACGAAGGGGGACGGCTATGGCTACACCTTC,CSGTKGDGYGYTF
-,-,TRBV30,TRBJ1-2,TGTGCCTGGAGTGTACGTCTTAACTACACCTTC,CAWSVRLNYTF
-,-,TRBV19,TRBJ2-1,TGTGCCACCCTAGGGTACGGGACTCAGTACAATGAGCAGTTCTTC,CATLGYGTQYNEQFF
-,-,TRBV20-1,TRBJ1-5,TGCAGTGCTATCCGGGGGAATGGCAATCAGCCCCAGCATTTT,CSAIRGNGNQPQHF
-,-,TRBV29-1,TRBJ1-3,TGCAGCGTTGGGAATAAGGACGTAGGAAACACCATATATTTT,CSVGNKDVGNTIYF
-,-,TRBV15,TRBJ1-2,TGTGCCACCAGCAGAGTTTCGGGGACTAACTATGGCTACACCTTC,CATSRVSGTNYGYTF
-,-,TRBV15,TRBJ2-5,TGTGCCACCAGCCAGCGGGCAGAGACCCAGTACTTC,CATSQRAETQYF
-,TRBD1,TRBV20-1,TRBJ1-1,TGCAGTGCTCAGGGTGGGACAGTATACACTGAAGCTTTCTTT,CSAQGGTVYTEAFF
-,-,TRBV7-4,TRBJ2-7,TGTGCCAGCAGCCCGCGTGTCGCCAGCCACTACTACGAGCAGTACTTC,CASSPRVASHYYEQYF
-,-,TRBV20-1,TRBJ1-5,TGCAGTGCTTGGCTAGGGAATAGCAATCAGCCCCAGCATTTT,CSAWLGNSNQPQHF